This TCR beta chain was captured in a study of Graves' ophthalmopathy and Graves' hyperthyroidism. Study findings and constraints: Classification of ophthalmopathy versus stable hyperthyroidism by a 13-signature model yielded about 90% sensitivity and around 80% specificity.

Germline lookup yields CDR1 WSHSY and CDR2 SAAADI. The CDR3 contains 12 residues. The diagnosis combined clinical symptoms, thyroxine, TRAb, thyroid ultrasound and orbital computed tomography scans. Worth noting for this clonotype: Its antigen is undetermined. One junction end does not reproduce the germline sequence, and a read error may be involved.

RNA transcripts were the source from which TCR beta CDR3 regions were amplified. The first round was an RT-PCR with HTBI primers, and the second round was a multiplex PCR. Each CDR3 protein is one row after TCRdb ran MiXCR on the multiplex PCR reads. Among around 670,000 distinct CDR3 sequences listed, roughly 40% were seen once. The receptor's source is an adult man with Graves' ophthalmopathy. The V call is TRBV10-2, the J call TRBJ1-3; TRBD1 matches at 7 bases. The sequencing sample was made of peripheral blood. The CDR3 spells CASSLGDSSLYF. In nucleotides, the CDR3 is TGTGCCAGCAGTTTAGGGGACAGCTCCTTATATTTT.